The rows below give T cell receptor beta chains drawn from one sample of a study of shared clonotypes between healthy human individuals. Assay used: immunoSEQ multiplex PCR; TCRdb lists only in-frame clones, some missing. The data hold about 580,000 clones, with 95% to 98% observed a single time. The specimen was naive CD8+ T cells sorted from blood. Source of these receptors: a man younger than 45 in good health. The CDR3 runs from the conserved cysteine through the conserved F or W. A D gene is named only where the DNA matches it firmly. Not all rows give a size; the values are once, few, many and, for expanded clones, a class.

V gene	clone size	D gene	J gene	CDR3 protein	CDR3 DNA
TRBV2	.	TRBD2	TRBJ2-7	CASSVPGLAGGPIYEQYF	TGTGCCAGCAGTGTACCGGGACTAGCGGGAGGGCCAATCTACGAGCAGTACTTC
TRBV11-2	.	.	TRBJ2-1	CASSLPSNEQFF	TGTGCCAGCAGCTTACCGAGCAATGAGCAGTTCTTC
TRBV9	.	.	TRBJ2-1	CASSVEGVTYNEQFF	TGTGCCAGCAGCGTAGAGGGGGTCACCTACAATGAGCAGTTCTTC
TRBV7-9	.	.	TRBJ2-7	CASSLAYDGAQYF	TGTGCCAGCAGCTTAGCGTACGACGGGGCGCAGTACTTC
TRBV2	.	.	TRBJ2-2	CASGSDTGELFF	TGTGCCAGCGGGTCCGACACCGGGGAGCTGTTTTTT
TRBV6-5	.	.	TRBJ2-2	CASSPSGVGELFF	TGTGCCAGCAGTCCCTCGGGCGTAGGGGAGCTGTTTTTT
TRBV7-3	.	TRBD2	TRBJ2-1	CASSSLAGDYEQFF	TGTGCCAGCAGCTCCCTAGCGGGAGACTATGAGCAGTTCTTC
TRBV7-9	.	.	TRBJ2-5	CASSLERPPQTQYF	TGTGCCAGCAGCTTAGAGAGACCCCCCCAGACCCAGTACTTC
TRBV7-9	once	TRBD1	TRBJ2-7	CASSWRPGTGSYEQYF	TGTGCCAGCAGCTGGAGACCCGGGACAGGCTCCTACGAGCAGTACTTC
TRBV19	once	.	TRBJ1-2	CASSTLGGGTYGYTF	TGTGCCAGTAGTACCCTCGGGGGGGGAACCTATGGCTACACCTTC
TRBV9	.	.	TRBJ2-3	CASSVDGRSTDTQYF	TGTGCCAGCAGCGTAGACGGCAGGAGCACAGATACGCAGTATTTT
TRBV13	.	.	TRBJ2-5	CASSFRLEETQYF	TGTGCCAGCAGCTTTAGACTGGAAGAGACCCAGTACTTC
TRBV5-1	.	.	TRBJ2-2	CASSSWQGRNTGELFF	TGCGCCAGCAGCTCGTGGCAGGGGCGAAACACCGGGGAGCTGTTTTTT
TRBV7-4	.	.	TRBJ1-5	CASSLKKLNQPQHF	TGTGCCAGCAGCTTAAAGAAGCTCAATCAGCCCCAGCATTTT
TRBV7-8	.	TRBD1	TRBJ2-7	CASSLGQGGYEQYF	TGTGCCAGCAGCTTGGGACAGGGGGGCTACGAGCAGTACTTC
TRBV16	.	.	TRBJ1-4	CASSQNPSVEKLFF	TGTGCCAGCAGCCAAAATCCCTCGGTTGAAAAACTGTTTTTT
TRBV5-5	.	.	TRBJ2-2	CATRTIYTGELFF	TGTGCCACCCGGACTATATACACCGGGGAGCTGTTTTTT
TRBV7-8	.	TRBD1	TRBJ2-4	CASSSIPGQGSIQYF	TGTGCCAGCAGCTCGATACCCGGACAGGGTAGCATTCAGTACTTC
TRBV12-2	.	.	TRBJ1-1	CASRFKFVGTGLGDTEAFF	TGTGCAAGTCGCTTTAAATTTGTCGGGACAGGCTTGGGGGACACTGAAGCTTTCTTT
TRBV10-3	.	TRBD2	TRBJ2-1	CAISEHDTGGTLSYNEQFF	TGTGCCATCAGTGAGCATGATACGGGAGGTACACTCTCCTACAATGAGCAGTTCTTC
TRBV29-1	once	TRBD1	TRBJ1-1	CSGTGASNTEAFF	TGCAGCGGGACAGGAGCATCGAACACTGAAGCTTTCTTT
TRBV11-2	.	.	TRBJ2-1	CASTGREGVYNEQFF	TGTGCCAGCACTGGTAGGGAGGGGGTCTACAATGAGCAGTTCTTC
TRBV4-2	once	.	TRBJ2-1	CASSQARRTDEQFF	TGTGCCAGCAGCCAAGCAAGGAGGACGGATGAGCAGTTCTTC
TRBV28	.	.	TRBJ2-5	CASSFLTETQYF	TGTGCCAGCAGTTTTCTTACGGAGACCCAGTACTTC
TRBV11-3	.	TRBD2	TRBJ2-1	CASSLALSGAQQFF	TGTGCCAGCAGCTTAGCCCTTAGCGGGGCCCAGCAGTTCTTC
TRBV7-9	once	.	TRBJ1-4	CASSSLTSQDEKLFF	TGTGCCAGCAGCTCCCTGACCTCACAAGATGAAAAACTGTTTTTT
TRBV2	.	TRBD1	TRBJ1-2	CASSEGASFGYTF	TGTGCCAGCAGCGAGGGGGCGTCCTTTGGCTACACCTTC
TRBV7-9	.	.	TRBJ1-1	CASSNRDENTEAFF	TGTGCCAGCAGCAACCGGGACGAGAACACTGAAGCTTTCTTT
TRBV28	.	.	TRBJ2-3	CASSPIDTQYF	TGTGCCAGCAGTCCCATAGATACGCAGTATTTT
TRBV2	.	.	TRBJ1-1	CASSAYGTEAFF	TGTGCCAGCAGTGCTTATGGAACTGAAGCTTTCTTT
TRBV11-2	.	TRBD1	TRBJ2-7	CASSFRGPGHEQYF	TGTGCCAGCAGCTTCAGGGGGCCTGGGCACGAGCAGTACTTC
TRBV4-3	.	TRBD1	TRBJ1-2	CASSPQGGDRGGYTF	TGCGCCAGCAGCCCCCAAGGGGGGGACAGGGGAGGCTACACCTTC
TRBV27	.	.	TRBJ1-4	CASSQNEKLFF	TGTGCCAGCAGTCAAAACGAAAAACTGTTTTTT
TRBV27	.	.	TRBJ2-3	CASSLQDTQYF	TGTGCCAGCAGTTTACAAGATACGCAGTATTTT
TRBV7-3	.	.	TRBJ1-1	CASSLTLNTEAFF	TGTGCCAGCAGCTTAACTTTGAACACTGAAGCTTTCTTT
TRBV6-1	.	.	TRBJ2-2	CASSESNTGELFF	TGTGCCAGCAGTGAGTCGAACACCGGGGAGCTGTTTTTT
TRBV4-1	.	.	TRBJ1-1	CASSQEVGQNTEAFF	TGCGCCAGCAGCCAAGAGGTGGGGCAGAACACTGAAGCTTTCTTT
TRBV7-9	.	.	TRBJ2-3	CASSSALGADTQYF	TGTGCCAGCAGCTCGGCCCTAGGAGCAGATACGCAGTATTTT
TRBV27	.	TRBD1	TRBJ2-7	CASNRQGSLYEQYF	TGTGCCAGTAATCGACAGGGAAGTCTCTACGAGCAGTACTTC
TRBV7-3	.	.	TRBJ2-1	CASSPRDSLINNEQFF	TGTGCCAGCAGCCCACGGGACTCCCTTATCAACAATGAGCAGTTCTTC
TRBV7-9	once	.	TRBJ1-2	CASSSSPGDPHYGYTF	TGTGCCAGCAGTTCGTCTCCCGGGGATCCTCACTATGGCTACACCTTC
TRBV5-4	.	.	TRBJ2-1	CASSFLWSGDNEQFF	TGTGCCAGCAGCTTTTTATGGTCCGGGGACAATGAGCAGTTCTTC
TRBV15	.	.	TRBJ1-5	CATSERDQPQHF	TGTGCCACCAGCGAGCGGGATCAGCCCCAGCATTTT
TRBV13	.	TRBD1	TRBJ2-1	CASSPTRDRGSYNEQFF	TGTGCCAGCAGCCCGACCCGGGACAGGGGCTCCTACAATGAGCAGTTCTTC
TRBV11-3	.	.	TRBJ2-2	CASSPHRSGDTGELFF	TGTGCCAGCAGCCCCCACCGATCGGGGGACACCGGGGAGCTGTTTTTT
TRBV4-1	once	.	TRBJ1-1	CASSQAAGNTEAFF	TGCGCCAGCAGCCAAGCAGCGGGAAACACTGAAGCTTTCTTT
TRBV19	.	.	TRBJ2-7	CASSIVIGDYEQYF	TGTGCCAGTAGTATAGTGATTGGGGACTACGAGCAGTACTTC
TRBV2	.	.	TRBJ1-1	CASSDVRQSTEAFF	TGTGCCAGCAGTGATGTGAGACAGAGCACTGAAGCTTTCTTT
TRBV4-1	.	TRBD2	TRBJ2-5	CASSQLGLAGVDDETQYF	TGCGCCAGCAGCCAACTGGGACTAGCGGGAGTCGACGATGAGACCCAGTACTTC
TRBV29-1	.	.	TRBJ2-5	CSVEAIAVGETQYF	TGCAGCGTTGAAGCAATAGCCGTTGGGGAGACCCAGTACTTC
TRBV25-1	.	TRBD2	TRBJ2-5	CASSDGLAGGPQETQYF	TGTGCCAGCAGTGACGGCCTAGCGGGAGGGCCGCAAGAGACCCAGTACTTC
TRBV28	.	.	TRBJ2-7	CASSSSPTGRLYEQYF	TGTGCCAGCAGTTCCAGCCCCACGGGACGACTTTACGAGCAGTACTTC